The 15 T cell receptor beta chains below were found in one sample sequenced in a study of T-cell reconstitution after alpha-beta-depleted transplantation in children. As it was prepared, the TCRbeta library received unique molecular identifiers. Each CDR3 protein is one row after TCRdb ran MiXCR on the PCR reads. The repertoire has some 600,000 distinct CDR3 sequences, 13% of them found once; the top ten carry 2% to 2.5%. The specimen comprised PBMCs, mostly from graft donor cells, sampled 360 days after TCRalphabeta/CD19-depleted stem cell transplant. All receptors derive from a male patient under 18 who had a stem cell transplant for acute myeloid leukemia, so the T cells may come from the graft donor.

The chain combines TRBV10-3 with TRBJ1-2; D is ambiguous. Deletions cut 2 bases from V and 2 bases from J, with 15 bases between. CDR3 length: 16 residues. Germline V gene data show CDR1 as ENHRY and CDR2 as SYGVKD. This CDR3 reads CAISEALTLGNYGYTF. The CDR3 DNA is TGTGCCATCAGTGAGGCTTTAACCTTGGGGAACTATGGCTACACCTTC.

This clonotype appeared many times. The V and J genes are TRBV29-1 and TRBJ2-7; no clear D gene. V was pared by 4 bases and J by 1 base, with 11 bases between. The CDR3 is 13 residues long. CDR1 and CDR2 from the germline V gene are SQVTM and ANQGSEA. The CDR3 DNA follows: TGCAGCGTTGCTATGGTCAGATCCTACGAGCAGTACTTC. Its translation is CSVAMVRSYEQYF.

The rearrangement uses TRBV15 and TRBJ2-7, with D maybe TRBD1 (5 bases). The germline gives CDR1 LNHNV, CDR2 YYDKDF (reference sequence). CDR3 length: 12 residues. V lost 4 bases and J lost 4, with 8 bases in between. The DNA for the CDR3 is TGTGCCACCAGCAATGGGGCGTACGAGCAGTACTTC. It codes for CATSNGAYEQYF.

The chain is built from TRBV20-1 and TRBJ2-7, with 7 bases that match TRBD2. In germline, CDR1 is DFQATT, CDR2 SNEGSKA (reference sequence). The CDR3 length is 16 residues. Losses at the gene ends were 1 base for V and 6 bases for J; bases not matched to a gene: 15. The CDR3 sequence is CSARGILGTTLGEQYF. In nucleotides, the CDR3 is TGCAGTGCTAGAGGAATACTCGGGACTACCTTGGGCGAGCAGTACTTC.

The V gene is TRBV6-2 or TRBV6-3, the J gene TRBJ2-5; D may be TRBD1 or TRBD2 (5 bases each). The CDR3 has 12 residues. Trimming took 6 bases from V and 13 from J, leaving 18 bases between them. From germline, CDR1 is MNHEY and CDR2 SVGEGT. Here the CDR3 DNA reads TGTGCCAGCAGCCCGGGGCTGCCAATCCGGTACTTC. It specifies CASSPGLPIRYF.

The rearrangement joins TRBV7-6 to TRBJ2-7, with D tentatively TRBD1 (6 bases). Germline V gives CDR1 SGHVS, CDR2 FNYEAQ. Trimming left V 5 bases short and J 1 base short, with 12 bases between. The CDR3 loop spans 14 amino acids. The CDR3 nucleotides read TGTGCCAGCAGCCACCCGGACAGTTCCTACGAGCAGTACTTC. This sequence encodes CASSHPDSSYEQYF. The variable domain in full, completed from reference TRBV7-6 and TRBJ2-7, reads GAGVSQSPRYKVTKRGQDVALRCDPISGHVSLYWYRQALGQGPEFLTYFNYEAQQDKSGLPNDRFSAERPEGSISTLTIQRTEQRDSAMYRCASSHPDSSYEQYFGPGTRLTVT.

A few counts support this clonotype. This chain uses TRBV20-1 with TRBJ2-1; D call uncertain. The CDR3 has 13 amino acids. The germline V gene has CDR1 DFQATT and CDR2 SNEGSKA (reference sequence). The V and J ends lost 6 bases and 9 bases respectively, with 18 bases between them. The CDR3 here is CSARADDFLEQFF. The DNA for the CDR3 is TGCAGTGCAAGGGCAGATGACTTTCTTGAGCAGTTCTTC.

This clonotype was picked up many times. This chain uses TRBV6-1 with TRBJ1-1; TRBD1 might be the D (5 bases). The germline V and J ends were trimmed by 7 bases and 0 bases, with 15 bases remaining between them. Germline CDR1 MNHNS, CDR2 SASEGT. This CDR3 spans 15 amino acids. The DNA of the CDR3 is TGTGCCAGCACCAGGGAGGGCCAGCTGAACACTGAAGCTTTCTTT. This codes for CASTREGQLNTEAFF.

The V call is TRBV7-3, the J call TRBJ2-5; D remains unclear. This CDR3 is built from 15 residues. Germline loops: CDR1 SGHTA, CDR2 FQGTGA. The germline V and J ends were trimmed by 3 bases and 1 base, with 12 bases remaining between them. CDR3 region: CASSFFRGVQETQYF. The CDR3 nucleotides are TGTGCCAGCAGCTTCTTCCGCGGAGTCCAAGAGACCCAGTACTTC.

The table lists this clonotype with a few counts. The chain links TRBV27 to TRBJ2-1, with TRBD2 matching over 9 bases. CDR1 is MNHEY and CDR2 is SMNVEV in the germline V gene (reference sequence). There are 15 residues in the CDR3. V was clipped by 3 bases and J by 4 bases; unmatched bases: 4. CDR3: CASSFLTSGYNEQFF. The CDR3 DNA is TGTGCCAGCAGTTTCTTGACTAGCGGATACAATGAGCAGTTCTTC.

About this clonotype: A much larger clonotype is one base distant, so this may be a read error. The chain carries TRBV29-1 and TRBJ2-3, with a tentative D call TRBD2 (6 bases). The CDR3 spans 14 residues. Germline V gives CDR1 SQVTM, CDR2 ANQGSEA. The CDR3: CSVYPEGRVDTEYF. As DNA, the CDR3 is TGCAGCGTTTACCCGGAGGGCCGGGTAGATACGGAGTATTTT.

In its sample, this clonotype was seen many times. The V call is TRBV29-1, the J call TRBJ1-4; maybe TRBD1 (5 bases). Germline lookup yields CDR1 SQVTM and CDR2 ANQGSEA. The CDR3 spans 12 residues. Trimming took 6 bases from V and 4 from J, leaving 9 bases between them. CDR3 residues: CSVRQRNEKLFF. The CDR3 DNA reads as TGCAGCGTGAGACAGCGTAATGAAAAACTGTTTTTT.

Only a few counts were recorded for this clonotype. The gene calls are TRBV9 and TRBJ2-1; 7 nucleotides agree with TRBD2. V dropped 0 bases and J dropped 7; count of bases not matched to a gene: 7. Germline V gene sequence: CDR1 SGDLS, CDR2 YYNGEE. This CDR3 contains 15 residues. CDR3 DNA sequence: TGTGCCAGCAGCGTAGTCGGGGAGGGCCGAAATGAGCAGTTCTTC. It is translated as CASSVVGEGRNEQFF.

Ten or more counts support this clonotype. This chain uses TRBV20-1 with TRBJ2-5; 9 bases align to TRBD2. This CDR3 is 14 amino acids long. The germline V gene encodes CDR1 DFQATT and CDR2 SNEGSKA (reference sequence). V trimming: 6 bases; J trimming: 2 bases; junction bases outside the gene matches: 7. The CDR3 reads CSALQTSGQETQYF. CDR3 in DNA: TGCAGTGCACTACAGACTAGCGGACAAGAGACCCAGTACTTC.

In this sample, this clonotype turned up a few times. The genes are TRBV5-1 and TRBJ2-5; D is uncertain. Per germline, CDR1 SGHRS and CDR2 YFSETQ. The CDR3 runs 14 residues. Deletions cut 4 bases from V and 4 bases from J, with 14 bases between. The CDR3 nucleotides are TGCGCCAGCAGCCCCCCCGATCCGAGAGAGACCCAGTACTTC. As protein: CASSPPDPRETQYF.